This passage covers 6 T cell receptor beta chains from one sample sequenced in a study of regulatory and conventional T cells in RAG deficiency. Data came from immunoSEQ multiplex PCR; TCRdb stores just in-frame clones and leaves some out. There are more than 40,000 clones in the sample; 90% occur only once, and 0.4% to 0.55% lies in the top ten. Blood CD4+ CD25-low CD127-high conventional T cells supplied the genomic DNA template. These data were also reused for a study on regulatory T cells. That paper adds: The primer mix had 52 TRBV and 13 TRBJ primers.

Input material: CD4+ effector T cells sorted from blood. These receptors came from a human donor in good health.

This rearrangement joins TRBV2 to TRBJ1-1; 9 positions agree with TRBD1. This CDR3 contains 13 residues. Germline V gives CDR1 SNHLY, CDR2 FYNNEI. After removal of 4 bases from V and 5 bases from J, the junction contained 2 bases not matched to a gene. The CDR3: CASSGTGETEAFF. The CDR3 DNA follows: TGTGCCAGCAGTGGGACAGGGGAAACTGAAGCTTTCTTT.

The rearrangement joins TRBV11-2 to TRBJ1-3, with D uncertain. Germline V gene data show CDR1 as SGHAT and CDR2 as FQNNGV. The CDR3 sequence is 14 residues long. V gave up 7 bases and J gave up 0 bases, with 10 bases separating them. CDR3 sequence: CASTRANSGNTIYF. CDR3 nucleotide sequence: TGTGCCAGCACTAGGGCCAACTCTGGAAACACCATATATTTT.

Only one count was recorded for this clone. This chain connects TRBV5-5 to TRBJ2-3; D is unresolved. Trimming took off 1 base at V and 1 base at J, with 10 bases between the two ends. CDR1 SGHKS and CDR2 YYEKEE come from the germline V gene (reference sequence). The CDR3 consists of 15 residues. DNA of the CDR3: TGTGCCAGCAGCTTGTCTCCAACTGGCACAGATACGCAGTATTTT. Protein product: CASSLSPTGTDTQYF.

The chain employs TRBV7-8 and TRBJ2-1, with D possibly TRBD1 on 5 matching bases. The V end lost 3 bases, the J end lost 7 bases, and 16 bases lay between the germline ends. The germline V gene has CDR1 SGHVS and CDR2 FQNEAQ. The CDR3 sequence is 15 residues long. The CDR3 loop is CASSFDTGRRNEQFF. The CDR3 bases are TGTGCCAGCAGCTTCGACACAGGCAGGCGGAATGAGCAGTTCTTC.

The CDR3 sequence: CASSVGQGGTEAFF. The DNA of the CDR3 is TGCGCCAGCAGCGTGGGACAGGGGGGTACTGAAGCTTTCTTT. The chain is built from TRBV5-1 and TRBJ1-1; 11 bases line up with TRBD1. V lost 4 bases and J lost 5; bases outside the gene matches: 4. Germline values: CDR1 SGHRS, CDR2 YFSETQ. CDR3 length: 14 residues.

The chain recombines TRBV14 with TRBJ2-5; maybe TRBD2 (7 bases). Germline V gene sequence: CDR1 SGHDN, CDR2 FVKESK. V lost 1 base to trimming and J lost 4 bases, with 10 bases between them. The CDR3 is 14 amino acids. Written as DNA, the CDR3 is TGTGCCAGCAGCCAAGCGAGGGGGGGAGAGACCCAGTACTTC. Encoded protein: CASSQARGGETQYF. The variable domain in full, with the rest retrieved from reference TRBV14 and TRBJ2-5, is EAGVTQFPSHSVIEKGQTVTLRCDPISGHDNLYWYRRVMGKEIKFLLHFVKESKQDESGMPNNRFLAERTGGTYSTLKVQPAELEDSGVYFCASSQARGGETQYFGPGTRLLVL.